Listed below are T cell receptor beta chains from one sample, sequenced in a study of vaccination effects on CD4 cells after COVID-19. The antigens these receptors bind are not known. TCRdb's table, derived via immunoSEQ multiplex PCR, lists solely in-frame clones and lacks some. In the table there are about 31,000 clones, more than 55% of which are singletons. The material was CD4+ T cells from PBMCs cultured with SARS-CoV-2 spike peptides, obtained after COVID-19 vaccination. These receptors all stem from a human donor who received a COVID-19 vaccine. Both conserved end residues are part of each CDR3. A D gene is named only where the DNA matches it firmly. Size values are once, few and many counts, or a class for expanded clones, and some rows have none.

size: .; V: TRBV18; J: TRBJ1-5; D: .; CDR3: CASSPDSIMNQPQHF; DNA: TGTGCCAGCTCACCCGACAGCATCATGAATCAGCCCCAGCATTTT
size: .; V: TRBV6-5; J: TRBJ1-2; D: TRBD1; CDR3: CASSITGQGAPSTF; DNA: TGTGCCAGCAGTATCACAGGACAGGGGGCCCCTTCTACCTTC
size: .; V: TRBV5-4; J: TRBJ1-1; D: TRBD1; CDR3: CASSLGQGMNTEAFF; DNA: TGTGCCAGCAGCCTGGGACAGGGCATGAACACTGAAGCTTTCTTT
size: .; V: TRBV2; J: TRBJ2-7; D: TRBD1; CDR3: CASSGTGGGEQYF; DNA: TGTGCCAGCAGTGGCACAGGGGGCGGCGAGCAGTACTTC
size: once; V: TRBV5-1; J: TRBJ2-7; D: .; CDR3: CASSHHAGTAYEQYF; DNA: TGCGCCAGCAGTCATCATGCGGGGACAGCGTACGAGCAGTACTTC
size: few; V: TRBV6-2/TRBV6-3; J: TRBJ1-3; D: .; CDR3: CASSSQRARDSGNTIYF; DNA: TGTGCCAGCAGTTCCCAGAGGGCCCGAGACTCTGGAAACACCATATATTTT
size: .; V: TRBV5-5; J: TRBJ2-7; D: .; CDR3: CASSLRGEEGEQYF; DNA: TGTGCCAGCAGCTTGAGGGGGGAAGAGGGCGAGCAGTACTTC
size: once; V: TRBV4-3; J: TRBJ2-2; D: .; CDR3: CASSQEVLGPINTGELFF; DNA: TGCGCCAGCAGCCAAGAGGTTTTAGGCCCTATAAACACCGGGGAGCTGTTTTTT
size: .; V: TRBV14; J: TRBJ1-6; D: .; CDR3: CASSQARGAASPLHF; DNA: TGTGCCAGCAGCCAAGCAAGGGGGGCGGCTTCACCCCTCCACTTT
size: .; V: TRBV27; J: TRBJ2-5; D: TRBD2; CDR3: CASSLNGAGGVETQYF; DNA: TGTGCCAGCAGTTTAAATGGCGCGGGAGGGGTAGAGACCCAGTACTTC
size: .; V: TRBV27; J: TRBJ2-2; D: TRBD1; CDR3: CASSLWDRLHTGELFF; DNA: TGTGCCAGCAGTTTATGGGACAGGTTGCACACCGGGGAGCTGTTTTTT
size: .; V: TRBV6-1; J: TRBJ2-5; D: .; CDR3: CASSESTGQETQYF; DNA: TGTGCCAGCAGTGAATCGACAGGTCAAGAGACCCAGTACTTC
size: few; V: TRBV6-1; J: TRBJ2-1; D: .; CDR3: CASSEVGEQFF; DNA: TGTGCCAGCAGTGAAGTAGGTGAGCAGTTCTTC
size: .; V: TRBV19; J: TRBJ2-5; D: TRBD1; CDR3: CASSMSDRGEETQYF; DNA: TGTGCCAGTAGTATGTCGGACAGGGGAGAAGAGACCCAGTACTTC
size: few; V: TRBV5-6; J: TRBJ2-1; D: TRBD2; CDR3: CASSFISGGDEQFF; DNA: TGTGCCAGCAGCTTTATTAGCGGGGGCGATGAGCAGTTCTTC
size: few; V: TRBV4-1; J: TRBJ2-7; D: TRBD2; CDR3: CASSQADLGLADYEQYF; DNA: TGCGCCAGCAGCCAAGCTGATCTGGGACTAGCGGATTACGAGCAGTACTTC
size: few; V: TRBV3-1/TRBV3-2; J: TRBJ2-2; D: TRBD2; CDR3: CASSQGTSGGELFF; DNA: TGTGCCAGCAGCCAAGGGACTAGCGGTGGGGAGCTGTTTTTT
size: .; V: TRBV6-5; J: TRBJ2-1; D: TRBD2; CDR3: CASSYSSSGGDNEQFF; DNA: TGTGCCAGCAGTTACTCTTCTAGCGGGGGGGACAATGAGCAGTTCTTC
size: .; V: TRBV18; J: TRBJ1-2; D: TRBD1; CDR3: CASSPPAFVGTGLGYTF; DNA: TGTGCCAGCTCACCCCCTGCGTTTGTCGGGACAGGGCTTGGCTACACCTTC
size: .; V: TRBV6-2/TRBV6-3; J: TRBJ1-1; D: .; CDR3: CASSPAGWAFF; DNA: TGTGCCAGCAGTCCCGCCGGTTGGGCTTTCTTT
size: .; V: TRBV5-1; J: TRBJ2-1; D: .; CDR3: CASTPRGAGASYNEQFF; DNA: TGCGCCAGCACCCCCCGGGGGGCGGGAGCATCATACAATGAGCAGTTCTTC
size: .; V: TRBV11-2; J: TRBJ2-6; D: .; CDR3: CASSPTWGSGANVLTF; DNA: TGTGCCAGCAGCCCCACATGGGGATCTGGGGCCAACGTCCTGACTTTC
size: medium-sized; V: TRBV29-1; J: TRBJ2-6; D: .; CDR3: CSADSGAGANVLTF; DNA: TGCAGCGCTGATAGCGGTGCCGGGGCCAACGTCCTGACTTTC
size: .; V: TRBV21-1; J: TRBJ2-5; D: .; CDR3: CASSKIGVIETQYF; DNA: TGTGCCAGCAGCAAAATAGGAGTAATCGAGACCCAGTACTTC
size: .; V: TRBV7-2; J: TRBJ2-7; D: .; CDR3: CASSPAAASSYEQYF; DNA: TGTGCCAGCAGCCCCGCCGCGGCGAGCTCCTACGAGCAGTACTTC
size: .; V: TRBV11-2; J: TRBJ2-7; D: TRBD1; CDR3: CASSPLLGDRVYEQYF; DNA: TGTGCCAGCAGCCCTCTGTTAGGGGACAGGGTCTACGAGCAGTACTTC
size: .; V: TRBV29-1; J: TRBJ1-1; D: .; CDR3: CSVDGGAWAFF; DNA: TGCAGCGTTGACGGGGGCGCCTGGGCTTTCTTT